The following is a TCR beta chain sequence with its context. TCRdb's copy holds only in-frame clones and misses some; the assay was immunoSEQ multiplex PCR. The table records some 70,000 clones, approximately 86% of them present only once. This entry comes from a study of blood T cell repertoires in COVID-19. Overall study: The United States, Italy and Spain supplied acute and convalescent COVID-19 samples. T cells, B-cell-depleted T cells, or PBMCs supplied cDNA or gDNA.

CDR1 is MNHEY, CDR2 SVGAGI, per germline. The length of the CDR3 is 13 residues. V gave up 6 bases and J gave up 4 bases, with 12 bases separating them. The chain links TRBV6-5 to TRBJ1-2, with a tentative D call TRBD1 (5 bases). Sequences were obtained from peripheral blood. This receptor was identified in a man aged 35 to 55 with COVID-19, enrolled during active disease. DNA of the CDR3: TGTGCCAGCAGGGCAGGGAATGCCTATGGCTACACCTTC. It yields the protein CASRAGNAYGYTF.